This T cell receptor (beta chain) appears in the sequencing data of a study of T cells in localized non-small cell lung cancer. Trimming removed 7 bases from V and 0 bases from J, with 13 bases in between. Germline values: CDR1 LNHDA, CDR2 SQIVND (reference sequence). The CDR3 covers 15 residues. Overall study results and limits: With higher T cell density in blood came longer overall survival. Uninvolved adjacent lung showed higher T cell clonality than tumor. Adjacent lung was found to contain a median about 55 of the top 100 tumor clones.

Profiling relied on immunoSEQ multiplex PCR, and the TCRdb table lists in-frame clones only, not all of them. The profile shows thousands of clones, more than 35% of them singletons. This clone came up once. What it binds is unknown. This receptor was taken from a male donor aged 60 or over with stage I squamous cell lung carcinoma. The chain joins TRBV19 to TRBJ1-5; tentatively, D is TRBD1 (6 bases). The specimen comprised lung tumor tissue, sampled before any cancer treatment. The CDR3 coding sequence is TGTGCCAGTAAGTCAGGGGCAAATAGCAATCAGCCCCAGCATTTT. It codes for CASKSGANSNQPQHF.